The 7 T cell receptor beta chains below come from one sample, sequenced in a study of identical twins. TCRdb called the 5' RACE reads again in MiXCR, with one record for every CDR3 protein. There are under 900,000 distinct CDR3 sequences in the sample; around 12% occur only once, and under 2% lies in the top ten. These data also featured in a second study, about yellow fever vaccine responses in identical twins.

The sequenced sample consisted of PBMCs. Every receptor here comes from a young woman in good health.

This chain uses TRBV20-1 with TRBJ2-3, with 10 bases identical to TRBD2. Trimming at V came to 4 bases and at J to 4 bases, leaving 5 bases not matched to a gene. The germline gives CDR1 DFQATT, CDR2 SNEGSKA (reference sequence). The CDR3 runs 14 residues. The CDR3 sequence: CSATLAGVSDTQYF. The DNA of the CDR3 is TGCAGTGCTACGCTAGCGGGAGTTTCAGATACGCAGTATTTT.

This clonotype was observed at least ten times. This sequence joins TRBV7-9 and TRBJ2-2; 8 nucleotides line up with TRBD2. Unmatched junction bases numbered 5, after V lost 2 bases and J lost 9 bases. CDR1 and CDR2 (germline): SEHNR, FQNEAQ (reference sequence). This CDR3 spans 14 amino acids. The CDR3 sequence is CASSLTSGGRELFF. Written as DNA, the CDR3 is TGTGCCAGCAGCTTAACCAGCGGGGGTCGGGAGCTGTTTTTT.

In its sample, this clonotype was seen a few times. The chain employs TRBV18 and TRBJ1-1; 7 bases agree with TRBD1. J was trimmed by 7 bases and V by 3 bases; bases with no gene match: 8. Germline values: CDR1 KGHSH, CDR2 LQKENI. The CDR3 has 14 amino acids. DNA for the CDR3: TGTGCCAGCTCACCGAACAGGGGAGGTAATGAAGCTTTCTTT. Encoded protein: CASSPNRGGNEAFF.

This clonotype was seen a few times. V gene TRBV20-1 combines with J gene TRBJ2-5; D uncertain. CDR3 size: 12 residues. V lost 2 bases and J 2 bases, leaving 6 bases between the germline ends. CDR1 and CDR2 from the germline V gene are DFQATT and SNEGSKA (reference sequence). The CDR3 region is CSARHKQETQYF. CDR3 coding DNA: TGCAGTGCTAGACACAAGCAAGAGACCCAGTACTTC.

This clonotype came up a few times. V gene TRBV28 combines with J gene TRBJ2-7, with 8 positions matching TRBD1. The CDR3 spans 15 residues. V lost 7 bases to trimming and J lost 0 bases; unmatched junction nucleotides: 8. Germline assignment: CDR1 MDHEN and CDR2 SYDVKM. CDR3 nucleotide sequence: TGTGCCAGCAATTTGCAGGGGGCAAGCTCCTACGAGCAGTACTTC. This gives the protein CASNLQGASSYEQYF.

The rearrangement uses TRBV5-1 and TRBJ2-2; 10 bases agree with TRBD2. V lost 4 bases, J lost 0 bases, and 6 bases stayed unmatched. Germline V lookup: CDR1 SGHRS, CDR2 YFSETQ. The CDR3 extends over 17 amino acids. In nucleotides, the CDR3 is TGCGCCAGCAGCCACCTAGCGGGGGAAGCGAACACCGGGGAGCTGTTTTTT. It specifies CASSHLAGEANTGELFF.

The sample holds many counts of this clonotype. V usage is TRBV12-3 or TRBV12-4 and J usage is TRBJ2-1; tentatively, D is TRBD1 (6 bases). V lost 6 bases and J lost 9, with 12 bases in between. The CDR3 sequence is 12 residues long. This chain's CDR3 is CASSRTGIEQFF. DNA of the CDR3: TGTGCCAGCAGCCGCACAGGGATTGAGCAGTTCTTC.